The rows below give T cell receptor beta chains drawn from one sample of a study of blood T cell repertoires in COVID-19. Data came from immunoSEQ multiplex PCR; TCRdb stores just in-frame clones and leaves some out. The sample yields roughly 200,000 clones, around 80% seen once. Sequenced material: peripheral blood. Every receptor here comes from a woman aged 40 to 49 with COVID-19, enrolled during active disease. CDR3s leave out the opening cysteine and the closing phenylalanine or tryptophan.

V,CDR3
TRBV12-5,ASGQGAGQPQH
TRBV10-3,AIHPGQEQY
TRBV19,ASSIPNTRPVMNTEAF
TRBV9,ASSVPYT
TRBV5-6,ASSPDYGETQY
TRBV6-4,ASSDSPGVEGAEAF
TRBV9,APLQCQQRNPDRERNSPLH
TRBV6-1,ASSDGRWSPNTGELF
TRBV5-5,ASSLALGGGWNEQY
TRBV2,ASSGPGQGAQPQH
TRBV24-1,ATSLTGEVGQPQH
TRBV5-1,ASSLEGRGDQPQH
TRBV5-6,ASSGDRGTYGYT
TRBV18,ASSPRVGTVAYNEQF
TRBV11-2,ASSPLLNLIGEGYT
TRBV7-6,ASSLAPIRDTNTGELF
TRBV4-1,ASSPFGGLDTEAF
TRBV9,ASSSRTGNTEAF
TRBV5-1,ASSFGDRAFNYGYT
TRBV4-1,ASSQTALNYGYT
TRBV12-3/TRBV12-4,ASSFTLSYEQY
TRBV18,ASSPLLRDRGHGGNTIY
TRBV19,ASSPGGAQNTEAF
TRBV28,ATKSPRGSNQPQH
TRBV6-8,ASSSQGGSEKNETDTIY
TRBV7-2,ASSLYTEAF
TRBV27,ASSLAGGSHGYT
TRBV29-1,TAWRQPSGYT
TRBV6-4,ASSLFLAGGRYEQF
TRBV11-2,ASSLGGIGGYNEQF
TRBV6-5,ASSRDRTQPQH
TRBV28,ASSPGDHMNTEAF
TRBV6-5,ASSYSAGQAADTQY
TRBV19,ASRGFTSTDTQY
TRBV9,ASSATRLGGGYEQF
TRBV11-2,ASSLVLSPEAF
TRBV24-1,ATSEPQGRPQH
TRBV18,ASSLTGQGITYEQY
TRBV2,ASTTRTTEAF
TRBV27,ASRPISGGEETQY
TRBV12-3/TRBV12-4,ASSDRVGEQY
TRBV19,ASRRRPGELF
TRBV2,ASSEFGTSGSREQF
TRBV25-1,ASSSTAGPYEQY
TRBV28,ASSFWDRGSGNTIY
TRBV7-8,ASSPRPLTGEGSGNEKLF
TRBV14,ASSPGSDTQY
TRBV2,ASPTGAGYGYT
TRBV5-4,ASSIGQGRNQPQH
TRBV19,ASSSSGLAGSSYNEQF
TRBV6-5,ASNRGTGELF
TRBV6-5,ASSSTGRGAF
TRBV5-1,ASSSGGLNTGELF
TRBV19,ASSGQNNQPQH
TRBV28,ASSLEWTGNQPQH
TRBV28,ASSLLGGETDTQY
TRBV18,ASSPKAATGNTIY
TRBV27,ASSLLGGEAF
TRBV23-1,ASRRQGGNQPQH
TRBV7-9,ASSSYSSGADSYEQY